These 17 T cell receptor beta chains came from one sample sequenced in a study of cytomegalovirus exposure and HLA in healthy donors. Using immunoSEQ multiplex PCR, the repertoire was profiled, and TCRdb retains in-frame clones only, with some absent. The sample lists 100,000 to 150,000 clones; about 91% were seen once. Source material: PBMCs. The receptors derive from a woman aged 18-30 years in good health and CMV-seronegative.

The CDR3 coding sequence is TGTGCCAGCAGCTCTACAGGTTTCTACGAGCAGTACTTC. This translates into CASSSTGFYEQYF. The rearrangement links TRBV5-8 to TRBJ2-7; D possibly corresponds to TRBD1 (5 bases). Trimming left V 3 bases short and J 3 bases short, with 10 bases between. Per the germline V gene, CDR1 is SGHTS and CDR2 is YDEGEE. The CDR3 spans 13 residues.

This rearrangement joins TRBV25-1 to TRBJ1-3; TRBD1 might be the D (5 bases). The germline V gene encodes CDR1 MGHDK and CDR2 SYGVNS. The CDR3 has 13 amino acids. Trimming removed 7 bases from V and 9 bases from J, with 16 bases in between. CDR3: CASMFQGGGTIYF. CDR3 bases: TGTGCCAGCATGTTCCAGGGAGGCGGCACCATATATTTT. Using reference TRBV25-1 and TRBJ1-3 for the parts outside the CDR3, the full variable domain is EADIYQTPRYLVIGTGKKITLECSQTMGHDKMYWYQQDPGMELHLIHYSYGVNSTEKGDLSSESTVSRIRTEHFPLTLESARPSHTSQYLCASMFQGGGTIYFGEGSWLTVV.

V usage is TRBV5-6 and J usage is TRBJ1-2; D not resolved. CDR1 and CDR2 from the germline V gene are SGHDT and YYEEEE. V lost 1 base, J lost 6 bases, and 19 bases lay in between. The length of the CDR3 is 16 residues. CDR3 region: CASSLSLGRDDHGYTF. The CDR3 nucleotides read TGTGCCAGCAGCTTGTCTCTCGGGAGGGATGATCATGGCTACACCTTC.

The chain recombines TRBV5-1 with TRBJ1-5; 8 nucleotides agree with TRBD1. V shed 2 bases and J 7 bases; nucleotides not matched to a gene: 8. The CDR3 runs to 15 residues. Germline V gene data show CDR1 as SGHRS and CDR2 as YFSETQ. For the CDR3, the DNA is TGCGCCAGCAGCTTATCAGCAGGGGGCCAGCAGCCCCAGCATTTT. This sequence encodes CASSLSAGGQQPQHF.

The chain recombines TRBV7-9 with TRBJ1-1; 10 positions agree with TRBD1. Germline CDR1 is SEHNR and CDR2 is FQNEAQ (reference sequence). J gave up 3 bases and V 11 bases, and 9 bases lay outside the gene matches. This CDR3 has 14 amino acids. The CDR3 nucleotides read TGTGCCGGGGACAGGGGCTTAACGGACACTGAAGCTTTCTTT. Amino acids: CAGDRGLTDTEAFF.

This chain links TRBV11-3 with TRBJ2-3, with TRBD2 identical over 12 bases. The CDR3 loop spans 16 amino acids. The V segment lost 5 bases and the J segment 5 bases; nucleotides outside the gene matches: 8. The germline CDR1 and CDR2 sequences are SGHNT and YENEEA. The CDR3, as DNA: TGTGCCAGCAGCCTGCGACTAGCGGGGGAAATAGATACGCAGTATTTT. Amino acid sequence: CASSLRLAGEIDTQYF.

This clone was seen just once. The chain joins TRBV9 to TRBJ2-3; 7 bases fit TRBD2. This CDR3 has 15 amino acids. With V trimmed by 4 bases and J by 6 bases, 11 bases remained unmatched. CDR1 and CDR2 (germline): SGDLS, YYNGEE. The CDR3 here is CASSFPPRGDDTQYF. The CDR3, as DNA: TGTGCCAGCAGCTTTCCGCCCCGGGGGGATGATACGCAGTATTTT.

The rearrangement links TRBV2 to TRBJ1-3; D gene uncertain. Germline CDR1 is SNHLY and CDR2 is FYNNEI. V was trimmed by 7 bases and J by 3 bases, leaving 19 bases between them. This CDR3 comprises 16 residues. This CDR3 reads CASKEFPGLDGNTIYF. The CDR3 coding sequence is TGTGCCAGCAAAGAATTTCCCGGGTTAGATGGAAACACCATATATTTT. Variable domain in full (rest from reference TRBV2 and TRBJ1-3): EPEVTQTPSHQVTQMGQEVILRCVPISNHLYFYWYRQILGQKVEFLVSFYNNEISEKSEIFDDQFSVERPDGSNFTLKIRSTKLEDSAMYFCASKEFPGLDGNTIYFGEGSWLTVV.

V gene TRBV7-8 combines with J gene TRBJ1-1; D unresolved. Trimming cost V 3 bases and J 3 bases, with 11 bases left between them. The CDR3 is 14 amino acids. Germline CDR1 is SGHVS and CDR2 is FQNEAQ. The DNA for the CDR3 is TGTGCCAGCAGCTTCTCAGGACTTTACACTGAAGCTTTCTTT. It codes for CASSFSGLYTEAFF.

The chain links TRBV6-6 to TRBJ1-2; D is possibly TRBD1 (5 bases). Germline V CDR1 and CDR2: MNHNY, SVGAGI (reference sequence). With 2 bases removed from V and 5 bases from J, the gap between germline ends came to 15 bases. CDR3 length: 15 residues. As DNA, the CDR3 is TGTGCCAGCAGTTACGCCCAGGGAGGCTCTTATGGCTACACCTTC. Protein product: CASSYAQGGSYGYTF.

V is TRBV7-9 and J is TRBJ2-1; the D gene is possibly TRBD1 (6 bases). Germline V gene data show CDR1 as SEHNR and CDR2 as FQNEAQ (reference sequence). The CDR3 extends over 13 amino acids. The V gene lost 3 bases and the J gene lost 7 bases, with 10 bases spanning the gap. The CDR3 region is CASSFGQLNEQFF. The CDR3 DNA reads TGTGCCAGCAGCTTCGGACAGCTAAATGAGCAGTTCTTC.

J is TRBJ1-2 and V is TRBV29-1; 7 bases fit TRBD1. V shed 7 bases and J 5 bases; nucleotides not matched to a gene: 4. Germline V gives CDR1 SQVTM, CDR2 ANQGSEA. This CDR3 spans 11 amino acids. This chain's CDR3 is CSGTGHYGYTF. The DNA for the CDR3 is TGCAGCGGGACAGGTCATTATGGCTACACCTTC.

The DNA for the CDR3 is TGTGCCAGTAGTATTGGTCGGACAGCCCTGTTTTTT. The encoded protein is CASSIGRTALFF. The chain is built from TRBV19 and TRBJ1-4; a weak D match, TRBD1 (6 bases). The CDR3 spans 12 residues. Germline-derived CDR1 and CDR2 are LNHDA and SQIVND (reference sequence). V dropped 3 bases and J dropped 14 bases, with 13 bases sitting between them. Full variable domain (missing parts from reference TRBV19 and TRBJ1-4): DGGITQSPKYLFRKEGQNVTLSCEQNLNHDAMYWYRQDPGQGLRLIYYSQIVNDFQKGDIAEGYSVSREKKESFPLTVTSAQKNPTAFYLCASSIGRTALFFGSGTQLSVL.

This clone has more than one count but fewer than ten. The chain links TRBV7-6 to TRBJ1-6; 9 bases are a match to TRBD1. Trimming cost V 5 bases and J 8 bases; bases outside gene matches: 4. Germline V gene data show CDR1 as SGHVS and CDR2 as FNYEAQ. The CDR3 is 14 residues long. CDR3 amino acids: CASSQTGGDSPLHF. CDR3 DNA: TGTGCCAGCAGCCAGACAGGGGGGGATTCACCCCTCCACTTT. The whole variable domain, remainder taken from reference TRBV7-6 and TRBJ1-6, is GAGVSQSPRYKVTKRGQDVALRCDPISGHVSLYWYRQALGQGPEFLTYFNYEAQQDKSGLPNDRFSAERPEGSISTLTIQRTEQRDSAMYRCASSQTGGDSPLHFGNGTRLTVT.

V and J are TRBV7-3 and TRBJ2-2; D unclear. The germline CDR1 and CDR2 sequences are SGHTA and FQGTGA. The CDR3 extends over 16 amino acids. Trimming shortened V by 5 bases and J by 0 bases, and 13 bases separated the two germline ends. The CDR3 is CASSIQQTSNTGELFF. The CDR3 DNA reads TGTGCCAGCAGCATCCAACAAACCTCGAACACCGGGGAGCTGTTTTTT. Combining the CDR3 with reference TRBV7-3 and TRBJ2-2 gives the whole variable domain GAGVSQTPSNKVTEKGKYVELRCDPISGHTALYWYRQSLGQGPEFLIYFQGTGAADDSGLPNDRFFAVRPEGSVSTLKIQRTERGDSAVYLCASSIQQTSNTGELFFGEGSRLTVL.

This clone has only one observation. This chain uses TRBV7-9 with TRBJ1-5, with 8 bases fitting TRBD1. Germline CDR1 SEHNR, CDR2 FQNEAQ (reference sequence). With V trimmed by 5 bases and J by 11 bases, 11 bases remained unmatched. This CDR3 has 14 amino acids. Here the CDR3 reads CASSPGQGEEAQHF. The CDR3, as DNA: TGTGCCAGCAGCCCAGGACAGGGAGAGGAAGCCCAGCATTTT.

The chain employs TRBV6-1 and TRBJ2-7; TRBD1 aligns across 10 bases. The J segment lost 5 bases and the V segment lost 2 bases, leaving 15 bases of the junction unmatched. CDR3 length: 18 residues. Germline V gene data show CDR1 as MNHNS and CDR2 as SASEGT. Here the CDR3 reads CASSETVGDRGFSDEQYF. For the CDR3, the DNA is TGTGCCAGCAGTGAAACTGTGGGGGACAGGGGCTTTTCCGACGAGCAGTACTTC.